The present T cell receptor beta chain was sequenced within a study of regulatory and conventional T cells in RAG deficiency. Study observations and caveats: Patient subsets had shorter CDR3s; Omenn Treg-Tconv overlap exceeded 90%. Compared with controls, unique Treg TCR beta sequences dropped about 100-fold in Omenn syndrome and CID/AS. These Omenn syndrome Treg sorts may hold peripherally activated cells instead.

Sequencing used immunoSEQ multiplex PCR; TCRdb keeps in-frame clones, though not all of them. Altogether 45,000 to 50,000 clones are present, just under 90% being singletons, with the ten largest covering 0.51%. Blood CD4+ CD25-low CD127-high conventional T cells supplied the genomic DNA template. Notes on this clone: As yet, its antigen is unknown.

The V and J ends lost 2 bases and 7 bases respectively, with 19 bases between them. Per germline, CDR1 SGHRS and CDR2 YFSETQ. The CDR3 sequence is 16 residues long. These data were likewise used in another study, on regulatory T cells. According to that study: The PCR used 52 TRBV and 13 TRBJ primers.

The clonotype comes from a human donor in good health. Sequencing was performed on CD4+ effector T cells sorted from blood. J is TRBJ1-5 and V is TRBV5-1, with TRBD1 as a possible D gene (5 bases). The CDR3: CASSFGVRGSGQPQHF. CDR3 nucleotide sequence: TGCGCCAGCAGCTTTGGGGTGCGGGGGTCTGGGCAGCCCCAGCATTTT.